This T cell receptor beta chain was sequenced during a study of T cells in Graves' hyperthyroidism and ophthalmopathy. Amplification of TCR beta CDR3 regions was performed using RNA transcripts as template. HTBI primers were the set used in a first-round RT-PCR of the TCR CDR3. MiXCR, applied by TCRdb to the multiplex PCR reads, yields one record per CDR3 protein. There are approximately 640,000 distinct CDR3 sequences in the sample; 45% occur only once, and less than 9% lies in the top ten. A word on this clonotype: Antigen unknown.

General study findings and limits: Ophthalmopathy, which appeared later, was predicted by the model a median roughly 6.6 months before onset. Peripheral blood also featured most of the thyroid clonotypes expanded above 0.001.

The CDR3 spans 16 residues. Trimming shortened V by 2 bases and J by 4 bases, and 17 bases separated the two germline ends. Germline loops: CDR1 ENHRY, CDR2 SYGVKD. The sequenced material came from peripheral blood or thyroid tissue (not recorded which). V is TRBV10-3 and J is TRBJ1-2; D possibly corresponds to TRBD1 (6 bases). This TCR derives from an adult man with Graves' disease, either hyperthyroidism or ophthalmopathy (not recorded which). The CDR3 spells CAISEDRMGTSYGYTF. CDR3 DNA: TGTGCCATCAGTGAGGACAGGATGGGGACAAGCTATGGCTACACCTTC.